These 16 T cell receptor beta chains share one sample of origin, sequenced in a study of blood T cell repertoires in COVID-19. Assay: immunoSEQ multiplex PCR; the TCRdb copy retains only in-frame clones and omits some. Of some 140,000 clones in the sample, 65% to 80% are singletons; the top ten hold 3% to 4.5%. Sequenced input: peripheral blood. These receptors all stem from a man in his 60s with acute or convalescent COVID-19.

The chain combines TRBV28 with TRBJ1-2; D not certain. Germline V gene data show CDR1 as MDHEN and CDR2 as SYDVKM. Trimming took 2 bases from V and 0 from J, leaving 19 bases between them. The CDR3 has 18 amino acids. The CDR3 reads CASSLGGQATTSNYGYTF. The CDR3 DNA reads TGTGCCAGCAGTTTAGGAGGGCAGGCCACTACTTCTAACTATGGCTACACCTTC.

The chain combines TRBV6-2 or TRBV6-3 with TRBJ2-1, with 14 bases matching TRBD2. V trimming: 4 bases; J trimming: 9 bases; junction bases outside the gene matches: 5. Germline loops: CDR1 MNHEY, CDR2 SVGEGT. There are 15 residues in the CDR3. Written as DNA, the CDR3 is TGTGCCAGCAGTTCGGGACTAGCGGGAGTGGCTGAGCAGTTCTTC. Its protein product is CASSSGLAGVAEQFF.

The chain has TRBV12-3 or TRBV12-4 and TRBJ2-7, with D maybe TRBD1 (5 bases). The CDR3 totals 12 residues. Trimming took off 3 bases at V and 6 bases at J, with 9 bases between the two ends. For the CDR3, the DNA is TGTGCCAGCAGTTTCCGCAGGGTCGAGCAGTACTTC. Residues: CASSFRRVEQYF.

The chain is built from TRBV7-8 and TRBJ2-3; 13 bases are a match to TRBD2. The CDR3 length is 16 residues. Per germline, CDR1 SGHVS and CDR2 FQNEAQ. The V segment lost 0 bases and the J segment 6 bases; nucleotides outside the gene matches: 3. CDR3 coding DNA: TGTGCCAGCAGCTTAGCGCTGACTAGCGGGAGGGATACGCAGTATTTT. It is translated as CASSLALTSGRDTQYF.

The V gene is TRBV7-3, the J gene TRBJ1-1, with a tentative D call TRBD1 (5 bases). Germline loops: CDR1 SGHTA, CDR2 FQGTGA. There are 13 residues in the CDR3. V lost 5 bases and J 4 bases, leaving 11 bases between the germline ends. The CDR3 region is CASSPLGGTEAFF. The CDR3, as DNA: TGTGCCAGCAGCCCCTTGGGGGGCACTGAAGCTTTCTTT.

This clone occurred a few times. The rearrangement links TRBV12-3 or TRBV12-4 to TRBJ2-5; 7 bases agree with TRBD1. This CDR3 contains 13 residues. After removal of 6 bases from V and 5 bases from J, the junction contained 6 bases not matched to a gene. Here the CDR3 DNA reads TGTGCCAGCAGGGGACAGATCGGGGAGACCCAGTACTTC. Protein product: CASRGQIGETQYF.

The DNA of the CDR3 is TGCACCTCGACAGGTTACGAGCAGTACTTC. Protein product: CTSTGYEQYF. The chain recombines TRBV20-1 with TRBJ2-7; D is perhaps TRBD1 (6 bases). CDR1 and CDR2 (germline): DFQATT, SNEGSKA (reference sequence). CDR3 size: 10 residues.

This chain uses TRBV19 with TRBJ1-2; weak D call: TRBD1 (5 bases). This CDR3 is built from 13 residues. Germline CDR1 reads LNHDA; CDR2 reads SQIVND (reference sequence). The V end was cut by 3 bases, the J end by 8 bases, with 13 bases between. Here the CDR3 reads CASSILGGEGYTF. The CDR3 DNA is TGTGCCAGTAGTATTTTGGGAGGGGAAGGCTACACCTTC.

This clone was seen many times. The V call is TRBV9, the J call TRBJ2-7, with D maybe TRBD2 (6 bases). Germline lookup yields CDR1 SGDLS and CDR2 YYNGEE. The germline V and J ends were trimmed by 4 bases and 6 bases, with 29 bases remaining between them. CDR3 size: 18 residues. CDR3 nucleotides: TGTGCCAGCAGCCAGAAGCGGGCCGGTACGCTAGGACCGGGCGAGCAGTACTTC. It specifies CASSQKRAGTLGPGEQYF.

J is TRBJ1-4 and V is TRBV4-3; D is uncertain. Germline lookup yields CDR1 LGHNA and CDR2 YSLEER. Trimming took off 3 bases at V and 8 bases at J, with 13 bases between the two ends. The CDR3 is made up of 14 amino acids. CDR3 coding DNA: TGCGCCAGCAGCCAGGGTGGTGGGAGGGAAAAACTGTTTTTT. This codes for CASSQGGGREKLFF.

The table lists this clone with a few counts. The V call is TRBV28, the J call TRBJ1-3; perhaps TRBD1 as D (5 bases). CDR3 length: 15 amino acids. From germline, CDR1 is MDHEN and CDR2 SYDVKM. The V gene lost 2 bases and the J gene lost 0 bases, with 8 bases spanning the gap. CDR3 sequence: CASSLGTDSGNTIYF. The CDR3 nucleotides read TGTGCCAGCAGTTTAGGGACTGACTCTGGAAACACCATATATTTT.

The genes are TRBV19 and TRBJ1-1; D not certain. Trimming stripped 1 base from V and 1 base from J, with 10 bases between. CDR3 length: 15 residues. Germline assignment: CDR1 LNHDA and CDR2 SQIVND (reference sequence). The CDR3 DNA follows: TGTGCCAGTAGTATAGTTGGCGGTCGGAACACTGAAGCTTTCTTT. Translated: CASSIVGGRNTEAFF.

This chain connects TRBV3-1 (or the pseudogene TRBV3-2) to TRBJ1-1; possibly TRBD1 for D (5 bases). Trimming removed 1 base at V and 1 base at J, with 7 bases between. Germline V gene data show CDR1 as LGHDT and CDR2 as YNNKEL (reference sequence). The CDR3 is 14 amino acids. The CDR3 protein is CASSQVTGNTEAFF. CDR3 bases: TGTGCCAGCAGCCAAGTCACAGGGAACACTGAAGCTTTCTTT.

The CDR3 sequence is CASSYRLAKTGELFF. CDR3 DNA sequence: TGTGCCAGCAGTTACAGACTAGCTAAGACCGGGGAGCTGTTTTTT. The chain combines TRBV6-6 with TRBJ2-2; 7 bases fit TRBD2. In germline, CDR1 is MNHNY, CDR2 SVGAGI (reference sequence). J gave up 5 bases and V 2 bases, and 5 bases lay outside the gene matches. There are 15 residues in the CDR3.

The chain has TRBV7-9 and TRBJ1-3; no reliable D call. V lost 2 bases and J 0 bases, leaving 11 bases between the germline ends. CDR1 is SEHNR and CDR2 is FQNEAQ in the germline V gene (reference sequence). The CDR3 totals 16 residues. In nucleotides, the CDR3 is TGTGCCAGCAGCTTACTGACACCATACTCTGGAAACACCATATATTTT. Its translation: CASSLLTPYSGNTIYF.

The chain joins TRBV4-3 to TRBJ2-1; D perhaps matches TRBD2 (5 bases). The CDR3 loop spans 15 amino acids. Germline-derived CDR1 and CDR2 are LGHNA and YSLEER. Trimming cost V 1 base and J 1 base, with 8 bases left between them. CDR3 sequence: CASSQGGQSYNEQFF. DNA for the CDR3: TGCGCCAGCAGCCAAGGCGGGCAATCCTACAATGAGCAGTTCTTC.